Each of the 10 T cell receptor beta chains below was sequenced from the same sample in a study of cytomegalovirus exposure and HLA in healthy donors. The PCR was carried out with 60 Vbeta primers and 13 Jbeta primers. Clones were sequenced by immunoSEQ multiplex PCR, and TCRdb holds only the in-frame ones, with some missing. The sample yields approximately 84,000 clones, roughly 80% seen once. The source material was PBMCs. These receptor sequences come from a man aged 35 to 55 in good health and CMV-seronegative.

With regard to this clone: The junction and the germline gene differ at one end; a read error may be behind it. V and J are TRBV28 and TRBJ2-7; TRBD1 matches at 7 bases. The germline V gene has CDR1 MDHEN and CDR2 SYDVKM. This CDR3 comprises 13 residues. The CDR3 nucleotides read TGTGCCAGCAGGGAACCGGGACAGACCACCCAAAACTTC. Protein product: CASREPGQTTQNF. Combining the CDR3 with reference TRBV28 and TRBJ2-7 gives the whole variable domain DVKVTQSSRYLVKRTGEKVFLECVQDMDHENMFWYRQDPGLGLRLIYFSYDVKMKEKGDIPEGYSVSREKKERFSLILESASTNQTSMYLCASREPGQTTQNFGPGTRLTVT.

In nucleotides, the CDR3 is TGTGCCAGCAGTTGGGGACAGGGCGACACTGAAGCTTTCTTT. Protein product: CASSWGQGDTEAFF. The chain couples TRBV6-5 to TRBJ1-1; 9 nucleotides line up with TRBD1. Germline V lookup: CDR1 MNHEY, CDR2 SVGAGI. J was trimmed by 3 bases and V by 4 bases; bases with no gene match: 3. The CDR3 loop spans 14 amino acids.

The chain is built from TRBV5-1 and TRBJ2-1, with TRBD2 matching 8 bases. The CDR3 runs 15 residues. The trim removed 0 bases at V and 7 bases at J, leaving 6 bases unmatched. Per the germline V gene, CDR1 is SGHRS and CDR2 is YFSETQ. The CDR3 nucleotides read TGCGCCAGCAGCTTGGTCCTAGCGGGTCGTAATGAGCAGTTCTTC. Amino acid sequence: CASSLVLAGRNEQFF.

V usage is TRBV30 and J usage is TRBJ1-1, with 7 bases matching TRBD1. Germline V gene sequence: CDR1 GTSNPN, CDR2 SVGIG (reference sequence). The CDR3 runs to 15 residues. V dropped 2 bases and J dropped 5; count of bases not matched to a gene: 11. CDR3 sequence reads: CAWSPPQGGQTEAFF. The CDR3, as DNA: TGTGCCTGGAGTCCCCCCCAGGGGGGTCAAACTGAAGCTTTCTTT.

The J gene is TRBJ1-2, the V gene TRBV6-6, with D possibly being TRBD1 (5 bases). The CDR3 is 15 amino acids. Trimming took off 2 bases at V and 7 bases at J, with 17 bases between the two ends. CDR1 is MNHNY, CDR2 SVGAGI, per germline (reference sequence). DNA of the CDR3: TGTGCCAGCAGTTACAGGGAGGAGGGGTCTGGTGGCTACACCTTC. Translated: CASSYREEGSGGYTF.

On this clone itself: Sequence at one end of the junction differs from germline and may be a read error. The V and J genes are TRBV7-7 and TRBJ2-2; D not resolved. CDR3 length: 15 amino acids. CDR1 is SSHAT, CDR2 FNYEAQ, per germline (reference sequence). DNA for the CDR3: TGTGCTAGCAGCCCACACGCAGATAACACCGGGGAGCTGTTTTTT. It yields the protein CASSPHADNTGELFF.

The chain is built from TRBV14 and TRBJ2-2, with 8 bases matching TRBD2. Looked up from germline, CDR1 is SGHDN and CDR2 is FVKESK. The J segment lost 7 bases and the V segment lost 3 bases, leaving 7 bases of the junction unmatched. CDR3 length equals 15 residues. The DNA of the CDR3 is TGTGCCAGCAGCCAGGCGGGGGGTAGAGTCGGGGAGCTGTTTTTT. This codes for CASSQAGGRVGELFF.

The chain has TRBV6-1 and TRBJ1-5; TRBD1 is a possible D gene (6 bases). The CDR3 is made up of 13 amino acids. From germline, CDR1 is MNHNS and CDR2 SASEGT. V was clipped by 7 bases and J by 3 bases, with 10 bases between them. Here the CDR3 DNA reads TGTGCCAGCAATGGACAGAACAATCAGCCCCAGCATTTT. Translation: CASNGQNNQPQHF.

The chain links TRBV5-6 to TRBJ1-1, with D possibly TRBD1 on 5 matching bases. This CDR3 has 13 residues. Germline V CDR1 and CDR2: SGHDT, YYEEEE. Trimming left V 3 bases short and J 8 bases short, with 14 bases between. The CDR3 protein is CASSWRRQGEAFF. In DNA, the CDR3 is TGTGCCAGCAGCTGGCGTCGGCAGGGCGAAGCTTTCTTT.

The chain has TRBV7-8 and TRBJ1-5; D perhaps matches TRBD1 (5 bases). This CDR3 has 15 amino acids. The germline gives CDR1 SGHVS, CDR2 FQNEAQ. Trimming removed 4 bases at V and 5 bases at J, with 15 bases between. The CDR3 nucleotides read TGTGCCAGCAGCTACAGGTGGGGTTTTGATCAGCCCCAGCATTTT. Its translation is CASSYRWGFDQPQHF.